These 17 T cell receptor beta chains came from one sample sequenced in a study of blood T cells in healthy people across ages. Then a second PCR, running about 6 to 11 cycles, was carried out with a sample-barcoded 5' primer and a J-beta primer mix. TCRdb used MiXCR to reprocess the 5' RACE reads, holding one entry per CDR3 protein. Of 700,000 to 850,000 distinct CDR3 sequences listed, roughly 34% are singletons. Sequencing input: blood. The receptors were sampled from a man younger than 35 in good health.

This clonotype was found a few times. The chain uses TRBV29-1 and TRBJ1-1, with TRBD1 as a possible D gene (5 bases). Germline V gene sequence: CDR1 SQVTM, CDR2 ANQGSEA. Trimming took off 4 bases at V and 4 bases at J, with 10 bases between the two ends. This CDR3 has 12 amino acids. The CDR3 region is CSVGGGITEAFF. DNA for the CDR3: TGCAGCGTTGGGGGGGGTATCACTGAAGCTTTCTTT.

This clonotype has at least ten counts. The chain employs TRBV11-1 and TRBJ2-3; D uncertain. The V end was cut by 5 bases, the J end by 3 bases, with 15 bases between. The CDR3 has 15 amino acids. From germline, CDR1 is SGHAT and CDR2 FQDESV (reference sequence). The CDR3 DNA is TGTGCCAGCAGCAGGCCGAGGTACCGGACAGATACGCAGTATTTT. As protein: CASSRPRYRTDTQYF.

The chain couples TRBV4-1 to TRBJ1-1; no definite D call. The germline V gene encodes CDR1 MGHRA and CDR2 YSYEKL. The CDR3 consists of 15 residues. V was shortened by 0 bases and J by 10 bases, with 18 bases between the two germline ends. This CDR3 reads CASSQDLSGITRAFF. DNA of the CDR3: TGCGCCAGCAGCCAAGATCTTTCCGGGATTACGAGAGCTTTCTTT.

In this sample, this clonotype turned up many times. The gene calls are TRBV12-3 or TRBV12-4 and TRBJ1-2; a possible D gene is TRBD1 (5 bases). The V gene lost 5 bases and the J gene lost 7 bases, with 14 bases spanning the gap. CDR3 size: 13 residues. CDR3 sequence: CASSLDRRSGYTF. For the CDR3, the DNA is TGTGCCAGCAGTCTAGACAGAAGGTCTGGCTACACCTTC.

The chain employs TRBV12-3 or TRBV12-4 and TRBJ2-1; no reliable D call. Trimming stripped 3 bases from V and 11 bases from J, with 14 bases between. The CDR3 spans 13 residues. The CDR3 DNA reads TGTGCCAGCAGTTTGTATCCCACCGGTAAGCAGTTCTTC. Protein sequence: CASSLYPTGKQFF.

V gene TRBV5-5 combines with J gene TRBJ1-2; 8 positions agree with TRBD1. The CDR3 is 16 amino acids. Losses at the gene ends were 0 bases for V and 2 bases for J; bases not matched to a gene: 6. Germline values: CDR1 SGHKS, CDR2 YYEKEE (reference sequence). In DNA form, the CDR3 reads TGTGCCAGCAGCTTGGGAGGGACAGGCTTAAACTATGGCTACACCTTC. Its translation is CASSLGGTGLNYGYTF. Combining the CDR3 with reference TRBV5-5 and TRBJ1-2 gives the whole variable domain DAGVTQSPTHLIKTRGQQVTLRCSPISGHKSVSWYQQVLGQGPQFIFQYYEKEERGRGNFPDRFSARQFPNYSSELNVNALLLGDSALYLCASSLGGTGLNYGYTFGSGTRLTVV.

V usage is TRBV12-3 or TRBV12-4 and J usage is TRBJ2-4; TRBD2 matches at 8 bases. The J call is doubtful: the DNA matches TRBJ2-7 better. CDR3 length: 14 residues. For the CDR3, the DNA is TGTGCCAGCAGTTTGGCGGGGGGTGACGACGAGCAGTACTTC. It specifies CASSLAGGDDEQYF.

The chain's CDR3 is CANTQGNEQYF. For the CDR3, the DNA is TGTGCCAATACTCAGGGGAATGAGCAGTACTTC. This chain uses TRBV7-2 with TRBJ2-5; weak D call: TRBD1 (6 bases). Trimming pared 10 bases from V and 11 bases from J, leaving 17 bases between. The germline gives CDR1 SGHTA, CDR2 FQGNSA. The CDR3 totals 11 residues.

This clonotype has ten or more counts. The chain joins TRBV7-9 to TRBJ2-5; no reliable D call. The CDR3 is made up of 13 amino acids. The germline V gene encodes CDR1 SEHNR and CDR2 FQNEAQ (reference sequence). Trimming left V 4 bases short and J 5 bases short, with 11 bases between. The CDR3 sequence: CASSSSDRETQYF. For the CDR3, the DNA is TGTGCCAGCAGCTCAAGCGACCGGGAGACCCAGTACTTC.

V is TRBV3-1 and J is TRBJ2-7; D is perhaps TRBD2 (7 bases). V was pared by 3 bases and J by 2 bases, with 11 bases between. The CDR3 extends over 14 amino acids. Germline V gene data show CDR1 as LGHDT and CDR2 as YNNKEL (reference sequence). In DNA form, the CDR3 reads TGTGCCAGCAGCCAGGCCGGGGGGCCCTACGAGCAGTACTTC. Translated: CASSQAGGPYEQYF.

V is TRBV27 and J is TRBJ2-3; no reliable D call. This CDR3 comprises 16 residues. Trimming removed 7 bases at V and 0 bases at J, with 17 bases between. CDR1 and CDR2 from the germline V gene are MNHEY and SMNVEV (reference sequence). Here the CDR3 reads CASNQNRAPSTDTQYF. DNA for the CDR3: TGTGCCAGCAACCAAAATAGGGCGCCCAGCACAGATACGCAGTATTTT.

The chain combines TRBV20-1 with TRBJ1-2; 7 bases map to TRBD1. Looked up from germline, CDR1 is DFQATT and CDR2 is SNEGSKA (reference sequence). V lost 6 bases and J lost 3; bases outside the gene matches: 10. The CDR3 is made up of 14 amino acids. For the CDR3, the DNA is TGCAGTGCCAATCCTGACAGGGTGGACTATGGCTACACCTTC. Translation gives CSANPDRVDYGYTF.

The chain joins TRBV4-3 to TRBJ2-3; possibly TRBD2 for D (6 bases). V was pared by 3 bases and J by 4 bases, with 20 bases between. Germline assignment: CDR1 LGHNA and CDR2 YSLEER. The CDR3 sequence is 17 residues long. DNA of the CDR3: TGCGCCAGCAGCCATAACTCGGAGGGGCCCATATCAGATACGCAGTATTTT. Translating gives CASSHNSEGPISDTQYF.

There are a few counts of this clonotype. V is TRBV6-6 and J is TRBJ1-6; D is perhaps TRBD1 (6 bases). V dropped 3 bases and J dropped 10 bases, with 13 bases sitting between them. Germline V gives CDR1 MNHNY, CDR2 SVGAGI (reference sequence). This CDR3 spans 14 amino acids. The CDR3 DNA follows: TGTGCCAGCAGTTATGCAGGGGTGAGCTCACCCCTCCACTTT. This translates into CASSYAGVSSPLHF.

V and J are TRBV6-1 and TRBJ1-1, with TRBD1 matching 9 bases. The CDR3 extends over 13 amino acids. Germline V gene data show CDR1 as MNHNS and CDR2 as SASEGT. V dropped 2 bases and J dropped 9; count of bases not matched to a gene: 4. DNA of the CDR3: TGTGCCAGCAGTGAAACCGGGACAGGGCAAGCTTTCTTT. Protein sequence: CASSETGTGQAFF.

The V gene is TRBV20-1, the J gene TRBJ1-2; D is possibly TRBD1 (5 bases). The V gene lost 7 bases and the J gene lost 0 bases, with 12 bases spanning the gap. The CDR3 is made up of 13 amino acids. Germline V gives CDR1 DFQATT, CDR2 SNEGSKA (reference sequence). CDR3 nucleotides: TGCAGTGTTTCCGACAGCGCTAACTATGGCTACACCTTC. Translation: CSVSDSANYGYTF.

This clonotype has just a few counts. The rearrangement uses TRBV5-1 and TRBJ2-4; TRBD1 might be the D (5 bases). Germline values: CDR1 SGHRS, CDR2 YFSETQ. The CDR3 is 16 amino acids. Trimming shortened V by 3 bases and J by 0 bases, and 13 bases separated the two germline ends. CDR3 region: CASSSNDRLAKNIQYF. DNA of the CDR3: TGCGCCAGCAGCTCAAACGACAGACTAGCCAAAAACATTCAGTACTTC.